This T cell receptor (beta chain) was identified in a study of T-cell memory formation after mild COVID-19. Study observations and caveats: For second-wave clones that peaked at day 37, SARS-CoV-2 specificity went unverified. CD4/CD8 balance characterized clones contracting day 15 to 85, and CD4+ skew characterized later expanders. Memory sampled before infection contained some responding clones, suggesting cross-reactive memory joined.

The ends were cut back, 1 base at V and 1 base at J, with 9 bases in the middle. The V gene's germline CDR1 is SGHKS and CDR2 YYEKEE (reference sequence). This CDR3 contains 15 residues. This clonotype showed up just a few times. Its antigen is as yet unknown. TCRdb fed the 5' RACE reads into MiXCR, producing one record per CDR3 protein. The table shows some 260,000 distinct CDR3 sequences, with approximately 16% occurring only once. The receptor was derived from a young man who had mild COVID-19 (a few samples of this study predate the infection). Cell type and time point are not known. J is TRBJ1-5 and V is TRBV5-5; a weak D match, TRBD1 (5 bases). Sequencing was done on a sample of PBMCs or a T cell subset sorted from them (not recorded which). CDR3 sequence (DNA): TGTGCCAGCAGCTTGCTCAGGGCGAGCAATCAGCCCCAGCATTTT. As protein: CASSLLRASNQPQHF. The variable domain in full, completed from reference TRBV5-5 and TRBJ1-5, reads DAGVTQSPTHLIKTRGQQVTLRCSPISGHKSVSWYQQVLGQGPQFIFQYYEKEERGRGNFPDRFSARQFPNYSSELNVNALLLGDSALYLCASSLLRASNQPQHFGDGTRLSIL.